This T cell receptor (beta chain) derives from a study of shared T cell receptors in the human thymus. The CDR3 is 12 residues long. Germline values: CDR1 PRHDT, CDR2 FYEKMQ (reference sequence). Deletions cut 5 bases from V and 9 bases from J, with 11 bases between. Measured with immunoSEQ multiplex PCR; TCRdb has only the in-frame clones, and not every one. The table records 500,000 to 750,000 clones, 70% to 90% of them present only once. The same sample was also studied in work on human thymus T cells. This second study notes: Infants, healthy and Finnish, who were having corrective surgery for congenital heart defects served as donors. The thymus was resected at corrective cardiac surgery. The authors found apparently biased V and J gene usage in thymic and blood repertoires. Related studies found that unrelated individuals share highly overlapping thymic repertoires.

This TCR was recovered from a boy in the first two years of life with a congenital heart defect. The chain links TRBV13 to TRBJ1-3; no reliable D call. Material for sequencing was thymocytes. For the CDR3, the DNA is TGTGCCAGCAGCCCCCCGACGGGCACCATATATTTT. Encoded protein: CASSPPTGTIYF.